This record concerns one TCR beta chain sequence. The data derive from a study of Ad26.COV2.S vaccination and SARS-CoV-2 variants. The CDR3 totals 16 residues. The germline V gene has CDR1 LGHDT and CDR2 YNNKEL (reference sequence). Trimming took off 1 base at V and 2 bases at J, with 12 bases between the two ends. Indicated treatment: roughly 18 received Ad26.COV2.S at low or high dose, single or two shots; five or six received placebo; per-sample allocation not given. Sampling happened 63 days after the first vaccine or placebo injection. TCRdb keeps only in-frame clones here, not all; method: immunoSEQ multiplex PCR. The sample records 350,000 to 550,000 clones, 75% to 90% being singletons.

J is TRBJ2-1 and V is TRBV3-1 (or the pseudogene TRBV3-2); D gene uncertain. The receptor's source is a person between 18 and 59 years old who received the Ad26.COV2.S COVID-19 vaccine or a placebo. This material consisted of peripheral blood, taken in a trial of Ad26.COV2.S vaccine versus placebo. CDR3 amino acids: CASSQVTTSAYNEQFF. CDR3 coding DNA: TGTGCCAGCAGCCAAGTCACCACCTCTGCCTACAATGAGCAGTTCTTC.